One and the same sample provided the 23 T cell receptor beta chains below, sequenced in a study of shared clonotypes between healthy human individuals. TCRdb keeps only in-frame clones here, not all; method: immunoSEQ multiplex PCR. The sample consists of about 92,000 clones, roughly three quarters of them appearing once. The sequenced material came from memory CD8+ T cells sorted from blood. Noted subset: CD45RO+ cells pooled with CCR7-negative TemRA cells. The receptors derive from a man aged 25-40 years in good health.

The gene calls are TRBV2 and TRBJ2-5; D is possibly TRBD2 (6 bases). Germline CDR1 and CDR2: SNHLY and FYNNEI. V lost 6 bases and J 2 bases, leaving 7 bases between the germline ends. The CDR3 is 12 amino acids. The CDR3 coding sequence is TGTGCCAGCAGCCGGGGGCAAGAGACCCAGTACTTC. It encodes CASSRGQETQYF.

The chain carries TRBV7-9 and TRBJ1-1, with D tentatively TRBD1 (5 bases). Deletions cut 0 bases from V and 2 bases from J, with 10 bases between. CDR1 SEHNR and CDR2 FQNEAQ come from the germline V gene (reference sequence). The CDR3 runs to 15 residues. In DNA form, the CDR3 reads TGTGCCAGCAGCTTAGCGGGACCGAAAAACACTGAAGCTTTCTTT. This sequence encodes CASSLAGPKNTEAFF.

The CDR3 spells CASGLAGGAYEQYF. CDR3 coding DNA: TGTGCCAGCGGACTAGCGGGAGGAGCCTACGAGCAGTACTTC. The V call is TRBV19, the J call TRBJ2-7; 14 positions match TRBD2. The CDR3 is 14 amino acids. Trimming at V came to 9 bases and at J to 2 bases, leaving 3 bases not matched to a gene. In germline, CDR1 is LNHDA, CDR2 SQIVND (reference sequence).

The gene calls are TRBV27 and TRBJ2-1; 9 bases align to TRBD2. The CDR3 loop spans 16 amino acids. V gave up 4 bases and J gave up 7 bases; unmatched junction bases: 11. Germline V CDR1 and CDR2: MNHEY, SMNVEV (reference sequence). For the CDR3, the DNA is TGTGCCAGCAGTTCGATGGGGGGCGGGAGGGCGAATGAGCAGTTCTTC. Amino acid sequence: CASSSMGGGRANEQFF.

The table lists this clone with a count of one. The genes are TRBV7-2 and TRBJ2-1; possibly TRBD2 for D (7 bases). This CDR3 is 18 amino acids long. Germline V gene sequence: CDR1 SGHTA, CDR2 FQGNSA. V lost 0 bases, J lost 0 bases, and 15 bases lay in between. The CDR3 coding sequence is TGTGCCAGCAGCTTAGCGGAGTTCGGGGGGCTCTCCTACAATGAGCAGTTCTTC. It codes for CASSLAEFGGLSYNEQFF.

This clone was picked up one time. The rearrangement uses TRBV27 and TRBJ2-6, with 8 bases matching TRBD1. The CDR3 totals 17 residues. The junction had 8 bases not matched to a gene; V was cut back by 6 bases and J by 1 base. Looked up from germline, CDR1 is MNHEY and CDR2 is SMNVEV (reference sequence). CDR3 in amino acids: CASSLAGGLSGANVLTF. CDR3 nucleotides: TGTGCCAGCAGCTTGGCAGGGGGCTTGTCTGGGGCCAACGTCCTGACTTTC.

The CDR3 region is CASSPSGGNEKLFF. The CDR3 DNA sequence: TGTGCCAGCAGCCCGAGTGGGGGAAATGAAAAACTGTTTTTT. V gene TRBV9 combines with J gene TRBJ1-4, with D possibly TRBD1 on 5 matching bases. The CDR3 loop spans 14 amino acids. Trimming cost V 4 bases and J 5 bases, with 12 bases left between them. Looked up from germline, CDR1 is SGDLS and CDR2 is YYNGEE.

CDR3 DNA sequence: TGTGCCAGCAGCGTTTACGGGAGCACAGATACGCAGTATTTT. This encodes CASSVYGSTDTQYF. This chain links TRBV9 with TRBJ2-3; no reliable D call. Germline V CDR1 and CDR2: SGDLS, YYNGEE. With 2 bases removed from V and 0 bases from J, the gap between germline ends came to 7 bases. The length of the CDR3 is 14 residues.

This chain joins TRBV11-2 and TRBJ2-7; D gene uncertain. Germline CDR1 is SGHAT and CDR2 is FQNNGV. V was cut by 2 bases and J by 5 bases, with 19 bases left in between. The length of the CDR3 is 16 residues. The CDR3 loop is CASSLRRDSPDDEQYF. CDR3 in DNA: TGTGCCAGCAGCTTACGCCGAGACTCACCAGACGACGAGCAGTACTTC.

This CDR3 reads CASSVTSGRTTGELFF. The CDR3 region has the DNA TGTGCCAGCAGCGTGACTAGCGGCCGTACCACCGGGGAGCTGTTTTTT. This rearrangement joins TRBV7-2 to TRBJ2-2, with 9 bases aligning to TRBD2. This CDR3 region has 16 residues. The germline V gene encodes CDR1 SGHTA and CDR2 FQGNSA. J lost 4 bases, V lost 5 bases, and 8 bases had no gene match.

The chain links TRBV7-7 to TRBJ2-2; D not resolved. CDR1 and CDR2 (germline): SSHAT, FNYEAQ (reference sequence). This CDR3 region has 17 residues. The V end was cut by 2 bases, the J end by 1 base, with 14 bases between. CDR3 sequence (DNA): TGTGCCAGCAGCTTAAAAACGAGTCCGGGGAACACCGGGGAGCTGTTTTTT. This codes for CASSLKTSPGNTGELFF.

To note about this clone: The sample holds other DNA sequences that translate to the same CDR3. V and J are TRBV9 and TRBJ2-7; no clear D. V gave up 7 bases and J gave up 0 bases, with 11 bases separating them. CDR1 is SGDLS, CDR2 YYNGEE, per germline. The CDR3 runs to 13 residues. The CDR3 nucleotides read TGTGCCAGCTCGGGTCCACTCTCCTACGAGCAGTACTTC. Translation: CASSGPLSYEQYF.

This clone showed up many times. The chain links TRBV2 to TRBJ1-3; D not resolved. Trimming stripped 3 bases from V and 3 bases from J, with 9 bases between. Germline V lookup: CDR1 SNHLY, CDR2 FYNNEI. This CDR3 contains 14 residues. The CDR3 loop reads CASSEADLGNTIYF. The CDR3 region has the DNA TGTGCCAGCAGTGAGGCAGACCTTGGAAACACCATATATTTT.

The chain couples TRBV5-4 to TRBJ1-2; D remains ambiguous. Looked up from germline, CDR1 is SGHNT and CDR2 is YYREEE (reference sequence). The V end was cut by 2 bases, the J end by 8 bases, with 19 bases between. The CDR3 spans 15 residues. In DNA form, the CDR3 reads TGTGCCAGCAGCTTCGGGTCATGGACGGGAAACGGCTACACCTTC. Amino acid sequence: CASSFGSWTGNGYTF.

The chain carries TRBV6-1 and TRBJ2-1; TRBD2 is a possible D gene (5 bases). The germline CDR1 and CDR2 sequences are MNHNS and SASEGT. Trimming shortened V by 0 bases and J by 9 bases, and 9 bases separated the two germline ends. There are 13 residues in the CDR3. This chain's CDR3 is CASSEAERVEQFF. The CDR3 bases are TGTGCCAGCAGTGAAGCGGAGAGGGTTGAGCAGTTCTTC.

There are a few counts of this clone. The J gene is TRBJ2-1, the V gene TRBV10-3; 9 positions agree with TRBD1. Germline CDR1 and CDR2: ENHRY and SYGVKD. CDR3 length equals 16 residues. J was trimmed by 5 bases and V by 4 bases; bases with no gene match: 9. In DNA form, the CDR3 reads TGTGCCATCAGTGGACCCGGGACAGGGCACGACAATGAGCAGTTCTTC. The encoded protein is CAISGPGTGHDNEQFF.

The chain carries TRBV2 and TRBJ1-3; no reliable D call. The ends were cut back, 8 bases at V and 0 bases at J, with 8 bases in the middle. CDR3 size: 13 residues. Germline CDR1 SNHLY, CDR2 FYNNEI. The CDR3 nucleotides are TGTGCCAGCTCCGCCTTCTCTGGAAACACCATATATTTT. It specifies CASSAFSGNTIYF.

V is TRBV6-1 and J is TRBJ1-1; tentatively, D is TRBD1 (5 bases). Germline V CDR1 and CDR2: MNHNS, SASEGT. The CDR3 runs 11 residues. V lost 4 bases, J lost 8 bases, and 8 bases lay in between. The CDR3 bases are TGTGCCAGCAGTGGACAGCTAGAAGCTTTCTTT. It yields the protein CASSGQLEAFF.

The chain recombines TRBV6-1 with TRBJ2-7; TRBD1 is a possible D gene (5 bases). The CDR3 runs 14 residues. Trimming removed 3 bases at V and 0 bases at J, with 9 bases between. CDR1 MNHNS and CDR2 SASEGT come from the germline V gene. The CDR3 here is CASSDPGISYEQYF. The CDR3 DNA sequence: TGTGCCAGCAGTGATCCAGGGATCTCCTACGAGCAGTACTTC.

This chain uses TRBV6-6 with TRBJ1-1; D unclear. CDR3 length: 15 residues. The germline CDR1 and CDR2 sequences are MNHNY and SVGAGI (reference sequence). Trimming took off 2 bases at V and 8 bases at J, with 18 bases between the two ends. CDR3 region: CASSYDTVSAGEAFF. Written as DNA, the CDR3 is TGTGCCAGCAGTTACGATACCGTTTCAGCAGGCGAAGCTTTCTTT.

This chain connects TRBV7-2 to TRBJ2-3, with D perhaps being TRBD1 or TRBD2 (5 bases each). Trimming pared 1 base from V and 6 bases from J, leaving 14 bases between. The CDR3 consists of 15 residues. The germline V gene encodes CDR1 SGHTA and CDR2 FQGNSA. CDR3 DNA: TGTGCCAGCAGCTTAGAATCCCTCGGGGCGGATACGCAGTATTTT. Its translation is CASSLESLGADTQYF.

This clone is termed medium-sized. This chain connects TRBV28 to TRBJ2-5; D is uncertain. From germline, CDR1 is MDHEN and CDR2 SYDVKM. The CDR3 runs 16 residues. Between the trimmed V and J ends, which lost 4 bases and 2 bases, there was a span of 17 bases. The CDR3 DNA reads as TGTGCCAGCAGTTCTGGTGAATCCAGGTCACAAGAGACCCAGTACTTC. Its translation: CASSSGESRSQETQYF. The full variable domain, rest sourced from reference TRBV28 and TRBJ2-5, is DVKVTQSSRYLVKRTGEKVFLECVQDMDHENMFWYRQDPGLGLRLIYFSYDVKMKEKGDIPEGYSVSREKKERFSLILESASTNQTSMYLCASSSGESRSQETQYFGPGTRLLVL.

DNA for the CDR3: TGCGCCAGCAGTGAGTCGGGACTAGCGGGAAGCCCTTACTTCAATGAGCAGTTCTTC. Protein: CASSESGLAGSPYFNEQFF. The chain joins TRBV10-2 to TRBJ2-1, with 13 bases that match TRBD2. The CDR3 spans 19 residues. V shed 0 bases, J shed 6 bases, and the junction held 11 bases outside the gene matches. The germline gives CDR1 WSHSY, CDR2 SAAADI.